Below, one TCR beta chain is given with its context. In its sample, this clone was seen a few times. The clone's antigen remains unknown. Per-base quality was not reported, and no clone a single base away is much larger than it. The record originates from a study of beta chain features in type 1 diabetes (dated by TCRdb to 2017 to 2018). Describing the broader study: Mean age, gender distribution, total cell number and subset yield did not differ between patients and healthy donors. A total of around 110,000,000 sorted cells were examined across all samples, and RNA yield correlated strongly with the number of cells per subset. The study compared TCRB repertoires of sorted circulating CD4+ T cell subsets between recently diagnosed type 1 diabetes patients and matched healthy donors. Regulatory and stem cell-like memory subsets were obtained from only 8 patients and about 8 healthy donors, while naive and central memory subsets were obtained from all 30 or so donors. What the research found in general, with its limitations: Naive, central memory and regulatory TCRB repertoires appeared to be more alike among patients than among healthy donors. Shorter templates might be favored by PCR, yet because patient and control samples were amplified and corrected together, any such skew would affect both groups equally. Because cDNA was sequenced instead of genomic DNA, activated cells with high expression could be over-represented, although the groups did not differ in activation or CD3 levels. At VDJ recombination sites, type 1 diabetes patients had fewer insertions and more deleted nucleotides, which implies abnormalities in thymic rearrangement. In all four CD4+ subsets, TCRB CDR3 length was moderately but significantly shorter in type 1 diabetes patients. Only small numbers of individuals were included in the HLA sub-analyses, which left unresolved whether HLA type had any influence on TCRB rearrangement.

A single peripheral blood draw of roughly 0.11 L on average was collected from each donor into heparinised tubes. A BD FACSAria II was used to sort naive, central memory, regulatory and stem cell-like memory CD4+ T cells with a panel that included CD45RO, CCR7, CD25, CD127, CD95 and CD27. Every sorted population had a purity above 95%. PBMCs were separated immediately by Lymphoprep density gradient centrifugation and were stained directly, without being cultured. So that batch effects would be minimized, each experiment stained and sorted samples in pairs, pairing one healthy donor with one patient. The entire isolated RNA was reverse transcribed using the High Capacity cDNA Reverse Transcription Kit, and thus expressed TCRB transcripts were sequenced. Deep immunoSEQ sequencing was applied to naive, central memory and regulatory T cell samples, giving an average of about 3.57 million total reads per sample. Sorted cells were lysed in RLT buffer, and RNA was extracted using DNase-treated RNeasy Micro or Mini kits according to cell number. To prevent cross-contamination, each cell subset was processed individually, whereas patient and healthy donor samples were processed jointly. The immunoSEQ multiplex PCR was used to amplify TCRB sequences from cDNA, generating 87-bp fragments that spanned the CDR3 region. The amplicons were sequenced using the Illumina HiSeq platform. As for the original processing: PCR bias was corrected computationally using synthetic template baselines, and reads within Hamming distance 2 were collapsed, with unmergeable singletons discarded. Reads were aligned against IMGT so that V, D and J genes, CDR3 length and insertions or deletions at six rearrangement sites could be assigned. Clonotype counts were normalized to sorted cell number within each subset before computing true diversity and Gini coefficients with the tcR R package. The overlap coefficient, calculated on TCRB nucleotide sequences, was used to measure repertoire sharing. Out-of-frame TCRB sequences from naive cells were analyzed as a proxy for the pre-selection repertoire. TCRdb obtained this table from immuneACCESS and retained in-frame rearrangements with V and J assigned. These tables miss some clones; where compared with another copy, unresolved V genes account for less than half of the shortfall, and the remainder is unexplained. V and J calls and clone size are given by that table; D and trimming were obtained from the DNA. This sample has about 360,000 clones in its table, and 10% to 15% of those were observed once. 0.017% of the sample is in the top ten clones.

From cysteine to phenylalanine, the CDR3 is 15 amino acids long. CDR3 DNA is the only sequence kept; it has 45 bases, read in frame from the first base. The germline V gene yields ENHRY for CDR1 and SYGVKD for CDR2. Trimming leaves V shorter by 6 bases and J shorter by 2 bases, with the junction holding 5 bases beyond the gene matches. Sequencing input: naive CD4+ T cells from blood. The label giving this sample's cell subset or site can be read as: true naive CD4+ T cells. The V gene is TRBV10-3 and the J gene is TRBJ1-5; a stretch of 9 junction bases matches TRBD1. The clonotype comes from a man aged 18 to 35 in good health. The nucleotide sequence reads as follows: TGTGCCATCAGCCGGACAGGGGAGGGCAATCAGCCCCAGCATTTT. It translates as CAISRTGEGNQPQHF.